This TCR beta chain is drawn from a study of blood T cell repertoires in COVID-19. On the study more broadly: Material from acute and convalescent COVID-19 was sourced from the United States, Italy and Spain. PBMCs, B-cell-depleted T cells, or T cells provided the cDNA or gDNA that made up the material.

In the source study's methods: Reference gene primer amplification gave nucleated cell count estimates. TCRdb's copy holds only in-frame clones and misses some; the assay was immunoSEQ multiplex PCR. The DNA was the basis for D and trimming; V, J and clone size are from that table. This table has 250,000 to 350,000 clones, around 87% appearing once. CDR3 length equals 14 residues. The V and J genes are TRBV21-1 and TRBJ1-5; the listed D gene, TRBD1, was not tested against the DNA. TRBV21-1 counts as a pseudogene. The sample consisted of peripheral blood. This clonotype originated in a woman aged 25 to 39 who had recovered from COVID-19. The DNA of the CDR3 is TGTGCCAGCAGCAATTGTCAGGGGGATCAGCCCCAGCATTTT. It codes for CASSNCQGDQPQHF.